A selection of T cell receptor beta chains follows, all from one sample in a study of blood T cell repertoires in COVID-19. The assay was immunoSEQ multiplex PCR, and TCRdb's table has in-frame clones only and misses some. The sample has 90,000 to 150,000 clones; around nine tenths are singletons. The sample consisted of peripheral blood. The origin of the receptors is a woman aged 45-60 years with acute or convalescent COVID-19. Both conserved end residues are part of each CDR3. The D gene is left open where the match is weak. Size values are once, few and many counts, or a class for expanded clones, and some rows have none.

J | V | size | D | CDR3 | DNA
TRBJ2-2 | TRBV7-6 | NA | TRBD2 | CASSHPSGTNTGELFF | TGTGCCAGCAGCCACCCTAGCGGGACAAACACCGGGGAGCTGTTTTTT
TRBJ2-2 | TRBV9 | NA | NA | CASSVGGPGNTGELFF | TGTGCCAGCAGCGTAGGGGGGCCAGGAAACACCGGGGAGCTGTTTTTT
TRBJ2-7 | TRBV25-1 | NA | TRBD1 | CASNTGTGLGEQYF | TGTGCCAGCAATACCGGGACAGGGCTCGGCGAGCAGTACTTC
TRBJ1-2 | TRBV5-1 | NA | NA | CASSGQIYGYTF | TGCGCCAGCAGCGGACAGATCTATGGCTACACCTTC
TRBJ1-2 | TRBV19 | NA | NA | CASREAANYGYTF | TGTGCCAGTAGAGAGGCAGCGAACTATGGCTACACCTTC
TRBJ1-5 | TRBV24-1 | NA | NA | CATSDLNQPQHF | TGTGCCACCAGTGATCTCAATCAGCCCCAGCATTTT
TRBJ1-1 | TRBV6-2/TRBV6-3 | NA | NA | CASSTGFPEAFF | TGTGCCAGCAGCACAGGGTTTCCTGAAGCTTTCTTT
TRBJ1-2 | TRBV6-1 | NA | TRBD1 | CASSRRDRNGYTF | TGTGCCAGCAGCCGCCGGGACAGAAACGGCTACACCTTC
TRBJ1-1 | TRBV27 | NA | NA | CASSTRSSNTEAFF | TGTGCCAGCAGCACTAGAAGTTCGAACACTGAAGCTTTCTTT
TRBJ2-7 | TRBV28 | NA | TRBD1 | CASSSGQANEQYF | TGTGCCAGCAGTTCGGGACAGGCCAACGAGCAGTACTTC
TRBJ2-2 | TRBV6-6 | NA | TRBD1 | CASRAQGVNTGELFF | TGTGCCAGCAGGGCACAGGGGGTTAACACCGGGGAGCTGTTTTTT
TRBJ2-2 | TRBV5-1 | once | NA | CASSLGGANTGELFF | TGCGCCAGCAGCTTGGGGGGGGCGAACACCGGGGAGCTGTTTTTT
TRBJ1-5 | TRBV19 | NA | NA | CASSIEWPGSNQPQHF | TGTGCCAGTAGTATAGAGTGGCCGGGTAGCAATCAGCCCCAGCATTTT
TRBJ1-2 | TRBV18 | NA | NA | CASSPREGGDYGYTF | TGTGCCAGCTCACCGCGGGAGGGTGGTGACTATGGCTACACCTTC